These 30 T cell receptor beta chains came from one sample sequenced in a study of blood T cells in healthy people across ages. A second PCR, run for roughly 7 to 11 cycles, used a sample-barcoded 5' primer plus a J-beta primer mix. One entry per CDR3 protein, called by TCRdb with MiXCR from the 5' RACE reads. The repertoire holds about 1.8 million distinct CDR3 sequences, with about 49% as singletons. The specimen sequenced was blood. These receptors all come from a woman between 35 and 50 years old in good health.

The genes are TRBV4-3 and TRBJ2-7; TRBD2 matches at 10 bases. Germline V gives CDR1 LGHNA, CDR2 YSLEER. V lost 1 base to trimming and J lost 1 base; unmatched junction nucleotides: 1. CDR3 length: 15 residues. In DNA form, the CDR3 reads TGCGCCAGCAGCCAAGTACTAGCGGGGTCCTACGAGCAGTACTTC. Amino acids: CASSQVLAGSYEQYF.

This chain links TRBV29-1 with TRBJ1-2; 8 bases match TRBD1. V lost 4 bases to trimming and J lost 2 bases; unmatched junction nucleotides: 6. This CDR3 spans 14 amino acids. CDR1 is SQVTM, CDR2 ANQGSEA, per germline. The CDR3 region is CSVAHRDRNYGYTF. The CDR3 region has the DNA TGCAGCGTTGCTCATCGGGACAGGAACTATGGCTACACCTTC.

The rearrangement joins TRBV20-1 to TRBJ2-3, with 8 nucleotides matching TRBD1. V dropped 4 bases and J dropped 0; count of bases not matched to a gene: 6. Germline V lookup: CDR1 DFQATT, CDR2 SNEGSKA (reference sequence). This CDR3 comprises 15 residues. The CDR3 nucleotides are TGCAGTGCTACTGGACAGGGAGGTAGCACAGATACGCAGTATTTT. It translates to CSATGQGGSTDTQYF.

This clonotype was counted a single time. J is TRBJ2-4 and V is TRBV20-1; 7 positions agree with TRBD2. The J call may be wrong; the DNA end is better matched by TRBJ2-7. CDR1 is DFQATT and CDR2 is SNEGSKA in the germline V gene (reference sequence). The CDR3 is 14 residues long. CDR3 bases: TGCAGTGCTAGACCTCATGGGACTAACCACGAGCAGTACTTC. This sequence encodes CSARPHGTNHEQYF.

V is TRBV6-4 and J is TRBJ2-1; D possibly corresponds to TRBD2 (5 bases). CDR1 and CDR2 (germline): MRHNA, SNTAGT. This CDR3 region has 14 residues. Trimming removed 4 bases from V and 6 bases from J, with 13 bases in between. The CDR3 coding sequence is TGTGCCAGCAGTGCCGAACTAGTTACCAATGAGCAGTTCTTC. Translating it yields CASSAELVTNEQFF.

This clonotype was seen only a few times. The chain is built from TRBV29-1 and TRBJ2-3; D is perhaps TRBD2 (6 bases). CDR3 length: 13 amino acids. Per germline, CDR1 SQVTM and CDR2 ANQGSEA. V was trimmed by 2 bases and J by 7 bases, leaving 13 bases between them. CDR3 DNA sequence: TGCAGCGTTGAATCGGGGACTCCCTATACGCAGTATTTT. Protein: CSVESGTPYTQYF.

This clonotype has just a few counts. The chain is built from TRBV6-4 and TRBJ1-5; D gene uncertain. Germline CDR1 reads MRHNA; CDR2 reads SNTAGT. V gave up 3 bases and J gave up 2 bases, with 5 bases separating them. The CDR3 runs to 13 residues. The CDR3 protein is CASSEEGNQPQHF. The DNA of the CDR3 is TGTGCCAGCAGTGAGGAGGGCAATCAGCCCCAGCATTTT.

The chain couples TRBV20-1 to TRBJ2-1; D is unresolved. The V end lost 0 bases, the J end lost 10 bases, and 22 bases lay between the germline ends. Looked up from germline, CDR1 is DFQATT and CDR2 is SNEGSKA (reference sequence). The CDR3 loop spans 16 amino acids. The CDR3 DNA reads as TGCAGTGCTAGAGAACAATGGAGTTTACGGGTCAGGGAGCAGTTCTTC. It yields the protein CSAREQWSLRVREQFF.

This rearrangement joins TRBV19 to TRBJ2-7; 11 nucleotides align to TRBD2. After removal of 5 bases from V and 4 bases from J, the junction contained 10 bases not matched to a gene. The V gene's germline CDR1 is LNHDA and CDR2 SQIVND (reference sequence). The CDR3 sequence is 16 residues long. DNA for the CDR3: TGTGCCAGTAGTGACTCCCTAGCGGGGGGCCGGTACGAGCAGTACTTC. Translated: CASSDSLAGGRYEQYF.

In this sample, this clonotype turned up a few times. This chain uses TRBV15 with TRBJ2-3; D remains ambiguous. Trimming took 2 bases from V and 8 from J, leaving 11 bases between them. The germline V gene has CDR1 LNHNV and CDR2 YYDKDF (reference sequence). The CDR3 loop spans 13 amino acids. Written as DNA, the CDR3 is TGTGCCACCAGCAGATCAGGAGATGGTACGCAGTATTTT. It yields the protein CATSRSGDGTQYF.

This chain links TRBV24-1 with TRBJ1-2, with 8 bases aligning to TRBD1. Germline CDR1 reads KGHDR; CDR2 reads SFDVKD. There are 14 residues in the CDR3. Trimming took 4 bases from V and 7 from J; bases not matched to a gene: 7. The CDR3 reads CATSDPGQGAGYTF. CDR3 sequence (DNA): TGTGCCACCAGTGACCCTGGACAGGGTGCTGGCTACACCTTC.

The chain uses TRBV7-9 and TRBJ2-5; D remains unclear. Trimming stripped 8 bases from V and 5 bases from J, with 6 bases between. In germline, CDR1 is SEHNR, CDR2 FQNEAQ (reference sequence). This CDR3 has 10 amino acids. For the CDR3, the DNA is TGTGCCAGCCATAGCGAGACCCAGTACTTC. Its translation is CASHSETQYF.

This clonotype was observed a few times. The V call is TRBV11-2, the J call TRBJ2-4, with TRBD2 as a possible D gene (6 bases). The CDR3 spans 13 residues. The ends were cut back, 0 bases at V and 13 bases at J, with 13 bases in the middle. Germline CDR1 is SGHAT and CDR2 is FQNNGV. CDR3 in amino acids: CASSLDGGRGQYF. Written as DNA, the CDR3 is TGTGCCAGCAGCTTAGACGGTGGTCGGGGGCAGTACTTC. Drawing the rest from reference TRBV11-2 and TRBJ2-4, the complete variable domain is EAGVAQSPRYKIIEKRQSVAFWCNPISGHATLYWYQQILGQGPKLLIQFQNNGVVDDSQLPKDRFSAERLKGVDSTLKIQPAKLEDSAVYLCASSLDGGRGQYFGAGTRLSVL.

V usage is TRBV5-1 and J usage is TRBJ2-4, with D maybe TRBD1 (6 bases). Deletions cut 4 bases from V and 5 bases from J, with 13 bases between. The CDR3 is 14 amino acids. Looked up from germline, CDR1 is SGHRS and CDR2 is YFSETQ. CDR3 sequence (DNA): TGCGCCAGCAGCCGCAGGGGTGGGGAAAACATTCAGTACTTC. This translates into CASSRRGGENIQYF.

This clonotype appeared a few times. The CDR3 nucleotides read TGTGCCAGCAGCTTTATGAGGACAGGGGACTCCCAAGAGACCCAGTACTTC. Protein: CASSFMRTGDSQETQYF. The chain carries TRBV7-2 and TRBJ2-5; the match to TRBD1 covers 9 bases. Germline V gene sequence: CDR1 SGHTA, CDR2 FQGNSA. This CDR3 spans 17 amino acids. The ends lost 3 bases at V and 1 base at J; junction bases unmatched: 9.

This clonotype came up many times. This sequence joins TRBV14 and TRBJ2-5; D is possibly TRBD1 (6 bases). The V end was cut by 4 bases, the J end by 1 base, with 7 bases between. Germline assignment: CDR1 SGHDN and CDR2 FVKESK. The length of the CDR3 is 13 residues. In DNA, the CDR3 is TGTGCCAGCAGCCGGGACATCCAAGAGACCCAGTACTTC. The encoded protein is CASSRDIQETQYF.

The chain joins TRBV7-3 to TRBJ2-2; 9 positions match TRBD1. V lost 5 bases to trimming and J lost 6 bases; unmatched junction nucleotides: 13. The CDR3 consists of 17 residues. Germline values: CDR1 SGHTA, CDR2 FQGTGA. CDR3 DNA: TGTGCCAGCAGCACCGCGGCGACAGGGGGTAGATCCGGGGAGCTGTTTTTT. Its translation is CASSTAATGGRSGELFF.

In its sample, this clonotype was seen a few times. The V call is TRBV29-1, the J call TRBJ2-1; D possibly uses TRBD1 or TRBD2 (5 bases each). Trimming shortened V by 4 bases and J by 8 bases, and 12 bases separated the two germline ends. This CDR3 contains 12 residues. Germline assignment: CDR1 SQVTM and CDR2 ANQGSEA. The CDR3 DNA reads TGCAGCGTTGTGCAGGGAGTAGATGAGCAGTTCTTC. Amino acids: CSVVQGVDEQFF.

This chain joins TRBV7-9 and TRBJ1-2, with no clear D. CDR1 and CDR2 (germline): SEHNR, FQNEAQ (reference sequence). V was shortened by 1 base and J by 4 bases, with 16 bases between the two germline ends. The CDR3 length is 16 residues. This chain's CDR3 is CASSLGNEAGLYGYTF. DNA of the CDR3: TGTGCCAGCAGCTTAGGCAACGAGGCGGGCCTCTATGGCTACACCTTC.

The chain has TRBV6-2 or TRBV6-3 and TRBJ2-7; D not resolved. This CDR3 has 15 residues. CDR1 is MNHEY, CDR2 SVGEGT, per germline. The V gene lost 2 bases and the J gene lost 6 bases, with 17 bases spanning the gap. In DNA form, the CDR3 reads TGTGCCAGCAGTTACGTCGGGCCTACCCTCAGCGAGCAGTACTTC. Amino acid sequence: CASSYVGPTLSEQYF.

CDR3 protein: CASSQLRDKLPNEQFF. The CDR3 DNA is TGTGCCAGCAGTCAACTGAGGGACAAACTCCCCAATGAGCAGTTCTTC. The genes are TRBV5-6 and TRBJ2-1; TRBD1 is a possible D gene (6 bases). The ends were cut back, 5 bases at V and 6 bases at J, with 21 bases in the middle. The V gene's germline CDR1 is SGHDT and CDR2 YYEEEE. The CDR3 extends over 16 amino acids.

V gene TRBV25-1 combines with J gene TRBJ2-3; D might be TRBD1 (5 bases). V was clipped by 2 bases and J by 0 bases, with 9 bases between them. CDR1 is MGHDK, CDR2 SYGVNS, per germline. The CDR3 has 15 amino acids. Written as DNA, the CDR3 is TGTGCCAGCAGTGAAATAGGGGTTAGCACAGATACGCAGTATTTT. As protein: CASSEIGVSTDTQYF.

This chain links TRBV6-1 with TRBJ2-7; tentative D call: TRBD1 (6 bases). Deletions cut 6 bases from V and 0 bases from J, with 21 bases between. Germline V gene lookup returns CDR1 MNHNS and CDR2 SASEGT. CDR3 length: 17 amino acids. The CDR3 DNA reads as TGTGCCAGCAGGAATTCCCCTGGGACACCTAACTCCTACGAGCAGTACTTC. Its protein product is CASRNSPGTPNSYEQYF.

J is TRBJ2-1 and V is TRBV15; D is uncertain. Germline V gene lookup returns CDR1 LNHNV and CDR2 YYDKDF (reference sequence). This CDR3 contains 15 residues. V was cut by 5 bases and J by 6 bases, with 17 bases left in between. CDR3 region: CATSHLEDGINEQFF. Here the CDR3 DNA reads TGTGCCACCAGCCATCTTGAGGACGGAATCAATGAGCAGTTCTTC.

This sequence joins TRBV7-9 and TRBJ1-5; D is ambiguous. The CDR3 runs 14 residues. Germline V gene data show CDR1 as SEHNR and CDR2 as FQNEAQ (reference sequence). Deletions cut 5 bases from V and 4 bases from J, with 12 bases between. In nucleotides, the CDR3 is TGTGCCAGCAGCGTAGGAAGCCTTAATCAGCCCCAGCATTTT. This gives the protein CASSVGSLNQPQHF.

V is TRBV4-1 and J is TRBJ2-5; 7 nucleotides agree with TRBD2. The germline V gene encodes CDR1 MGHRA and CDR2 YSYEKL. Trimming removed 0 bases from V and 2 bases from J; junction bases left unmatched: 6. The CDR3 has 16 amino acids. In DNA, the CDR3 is TGCGCCAGCAGCCAAGATCCAGCGGGGAGTCAAGAGACCCAGTACTTC. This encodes CASSQDPAGSQETQYF.

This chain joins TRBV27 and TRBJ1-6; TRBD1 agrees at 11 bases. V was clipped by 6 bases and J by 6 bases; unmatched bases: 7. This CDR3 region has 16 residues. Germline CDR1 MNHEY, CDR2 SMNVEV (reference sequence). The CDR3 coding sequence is TGTGCCAGCAGCCCCCCGGGACAGGGGGTTAATTCACCCCTCCACTTT. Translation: CASSPPGQGVNSPLHF.

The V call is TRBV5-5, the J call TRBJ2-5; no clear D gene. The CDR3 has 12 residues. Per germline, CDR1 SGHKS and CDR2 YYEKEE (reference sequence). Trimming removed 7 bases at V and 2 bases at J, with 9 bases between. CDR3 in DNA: TGTGCCAGCCGTCAGCCGCAAGAGACCCAGTACTTC. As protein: CASRQPQETQYF.

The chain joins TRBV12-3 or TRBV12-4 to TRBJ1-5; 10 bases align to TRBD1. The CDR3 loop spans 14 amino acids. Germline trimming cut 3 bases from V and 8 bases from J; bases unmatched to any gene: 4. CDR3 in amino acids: CASSLRQGAEPQHF. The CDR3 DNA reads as TGTGCCAGCAGTTTGCGACAGGGGGCTGAGCCCCAGCATTTT.

Here the CDR3 DNA reads TGTGCCAGCAGTCGATACGCAGGGGGCAGCTACGAGCAGTACTTC. Its translation is CASSRYAGGSYEQYF. The chain combines TRBV12-3 or TRBV12-4 with TRBJ2-7, with TRBD1 matching over 8 bases. The CDR3 runs to 15 residues. Trimming at V came to 5 bases and at J to 3 bases, leaving 9 bases not matched to a gene.